This passage covers 25 T cell receptor beta chains from one sample sequenced in a study of cytomegalovirus exposure and HLA in healthy donors. This PCR relied on a set of 60 Vbeta primers and 13 Jbeta primers. Profiled with immunoSEQ multiplex PCR; TCRdb holds only in-frame clones, not every one. The repertoire has fewer than 200,000 clones, about 80% of them found once; the top ten carry about 2.2%. Sequenced: PBMCs. These receptors all come from a woman in her 30s in good health and CMV-seronegative.

The rearrangement uses TRBV20-1 and TRBJ2-5; D is uncertain. The CDR3 loop spans 11 amino acids. V lost 8 bases to trimming and J lost 3 bases, with 10 bases between them. CDR1 is DFQATT, CDR2 SNEGSKA, per germline (reference sequence). In DNA form, the CDR3 reads TGCAGTCAAGACTTAAAAGAGACCCAGTACTTC. This encodes CSQDLKETQYF.

This chain uses TRBV7-2 with TRBJ2-5, with D possibly TRBD2 on 5 matching bases. The germline gives CDR1 SGHTA, CDR2 FQGNSA. This CDR3 has 13 amino acids. Between the trimmed V and J ends, which lost 7 bases and 4 bases, there was a span of 13 bases. CDR3 bases: TGTGCCAGCACCCCACGGGGTCCAGAGACCCAGTACTTC. It specifies CASTPRGPETQYF.

The CDR3 loop is CASSFGGDEQYF. CDR3 in DNA: TGTGCCAGCAGCTTCGGGGGTGACGAGCAGTACTTC. The chain joins TRBV5-4 to TRBJ2-7; maybe TRBD2 (6 bases). Germline CDR1 is SGHNT and CDR2 is YYREEE (reference sequence). The CDR3 is made up of 12 amino acids. Trimming removed 2 bases from V and 5 bases from J, with 8 bases in between.

The chain is built from TRBV7-2 and TRBJ1-1, with TRBD1 identical over 7 bases. Losses at the gene ends were 5 bases for V and 1 base for J; bases not matched to a gene: 4. The CDR3 covers 14 residues. The germline CDR1 and CDR2 sequences are SGHTA and FQGNSA. This chain's CDR3 is CASSRTGANTEAFF. The CDR3 bases are TGTGCCAGCAGCCGGACAGGTGCGAACACTGAAGCTTTCTTT. The full variable domain, with the rest looked up from reference TRBV7-2 and TRBJ1-1, is GAGVSQSPSNKVTEKGKDVELRCDPISGHTALYWYRQSLGQGLEFLIYFQGNSAPDKSGLPSDRFSAERTGGSVSTLTIQRTQQEDSAVYLCASSRTGANTEAFFGQGTRLTVV.

The sample holds a few counts of this clone. J is TRBJ1-2 and V is TRBV6-1; TRBD1 might be the D (5 bases). Between the trimmed V and J ends, which lost 4 bases and 0 bases, there was a span of 6 bases. The V gene's germline CDR1 is MNHNS and CDR2 SASEGT. The CDR3 extends over 13 amino acids. CDR3 nucleotides: TGTGCCAGCAGTGTACAGGCTAACTATGGCTACACCTTC. It encodes CASSVQANYGYTF.

Turning to this clone: The sample holds other DNA sequences that translate to the same CDR3. This chain joins TRBV11-2 and TRBJ2-7; 7 bases align to TRBD1. V lost 5 bases, J lost 1 base, and 5 bases stayed unmatched. CDR3 length: 14 amino acids. Germline CDR1 SGHAT, CDR2 FQNNGV. The CDR3 here is CASSDGTASYEQYF. In DNA, the CDR3 is TGTGCCAGCAGCGACGGGACAGCTTCCTACGAGCAGTACTTC.

The V call is TRBV27, the J call TRBJ1-1, with D possibly being TRBD1 (5 bases). The CDR3 is 15 residues long. V was clipped by 5 bases and J by 1 base, with 14 bases between them. Germline values: CDR1 MNHEY, CDR2 SMNVEV (reference sequence). The CDR3 is CASSPSGNWNTEAFF. The CDR3 bases are TGTGCCAGCAGTCCCTCAGGGAATTGGAACACTGAAGCTTTCTTT.

V and J are TRBV6-5 and TRBJ1-5; 7 positions agree with TRBD1. This CDR3 has 14 residues. The germline V gene encodes CDR1 MNHEY and CDR2 SVGAGI. Unmatched junction bases numbered 4, after V lost 6 bases and J lost 2 bases. The CDR3 DNA reads as TGTGCCAGCAGCCGACAGGGAGGCAATCAGCCCCAGCATTTT. Residues: CASSRQGGNQPQHF.

In this sample, this clone turned up a few times. This chain connects TRBV6-4 to TRBJ1-5; D ambiguous. Germline loops: CDR1 MRHNA, CDR2 SNTAGT. V gave up 4 bases and J gave up 4 bases, with 8 bases separating them. This CDR3 spans 13 amino acids. The CDR3 sequence is CASSGGANQPQHF. CDR3 nucleotides: TGTGCCAGCAGTGGGGGAGCTAATCAGCCCCAGCATTTT.

The gene calls are TRBV29-1 and TRBJ1-2, with D unclear. V gave up 3 bases and J gave up 2 bases, with 4 bases separating them. The CDR3 is made up of 11 amino acids. CDR1 and CDR2 (germline): SQVTM, ANQGSEA. CDR3 coding DNA: TGCAGCGTTGAGCTAAACTATGGCTACACCTTC. It encodes CSVELNYGYTF.

This clone was observed once. The V call is TRBV28, the J call TRBJ2-2; 8 bases are shared with TRBD2. V was clipped by 6 bases and J by 7 bases; unmatched bases: 7. Germline V gives CDR1 MDHEN, CDR2 SYDVKM. The CDR3 covers 14 residues. The CDR3 protein is CASRGGGQVGELFF. The CDR3, as DNA: TGTGCCAGCAGGGGCGGGGGGCAAGTCGGGGAGCTGTTTTTT.

The chain is built from TRBV7-2 and TRBJ1-2; no clear D gene. V gave up 2 bases and J gave up 1 base, with 11 bases separating them. The CDR3 extends over 15 amino acids. Per the germline V gene, CDR1 is SGHTA and CDR2 is FQGNSA. In nucleotides, the CDR3 is TGTGCCAGCAGCTTATGGGCCGGGAATAACTATGGCTACACCTTC. This encodes CASSLWAGNNYGYTF.

The rearrangement links TRBV5-1 to TRBJ1-5; 9 nucleotides match TRBD1. This CDR3 has 17 amino acids. V shed 3 bases, J shed 3 bases, and the junction held 10 bases outside the gene matches. The germline V gene encodes CDR1 SGHRS and CDR2 YFSETQ. The CDR3 spells CASSWTRDRVYNQPQHF. CDR3 bases: TGCGCCAGCAGCTGGACCCGGGACAGGGTTTACAATCAGCCCCAGCATTTT.

This chain joins TRBV6-5 and TRBJ2-7; 9 bases are shared with TRBD1. The V gene end was trimmed by 2 bases and the J gene end by 7 bases; junction bases not matched to a gene: 6. Germline V gene data show CDR1 as MNHEY and CDR2 as SVGAGI. There are 14 residues in the CDR3. CDR3 nucleotide sequence: TGTGCCAGCAGTTACCAGGACAGGGGTGGGGAGCAGTACTTC. It yields the protein CASSYQDRGGEQYF.

This clone has at least ten counts. The V and J genes are TRBV15 and TRBJ2-7; no firm D call. Per the germline V gene, CDR1 is LNHNV and CDR2 is YYDKDF (reference sequence). The CDR3 length is 16 residues. Trimming shortened V by 3 bases and J by 2 bases, and 17 bases separated the two germline ends. The CDR3 bases are TGTGCCACCAGCAGCGGCGTGCCTTTACAGACCTACGAGCAGTACTTC. Translating gives CATSSGVPLQTYEQYF.

This clone was counted between two and nine times. This chain uses TRBV6-6 with TRBJ2-7, with TRBD1 as a possible D gene (5 bases). This CDR3 has 14 amino acids. Per the germline V gene, CDR1 is MNHNY and CDR2 is SVGAGI (reference sequence). V lost 6 bases to trimming and J lost 0 bases, with 12 bases between them. The CDR3 region has the DNA TGTGCCAGCAGCCTCGGACAAAGCTCCTACGAGCAGTACTTC. This translates into CASSLGQSSYEQYF.

The chain carries TRBV27 and TRBJ2-1; TRBD1 might be the D (6 bases). The germline V gene encodes CDR1 MNHEY and CDR2 SMNVEV (reference sequence). V was shortened by 4 bases and J by 5 bases, with 15 bases between the two germline ends. The CDR3 extends over 15 amino acids. CDR3 nucleotides: TGTGCCAGCAGTTCTTCAGGGGCCGCCCACAATGAGCAGTTCTTC. It encodes CASSSSGAAHNEQFF.

The chain joins TRBV28 to TRBJ2-5, with TRBD1 as a possible D gene (6 bases). Germline V lookup: CDR1 MDHEN, CDR2 SYDVKM. Deletions cut 5 bases from V and 3 bases from J, with 13 bases between. This CDR3 region has 14 residues. CDR3 sequence (DNA): TGTGCCAGCAGTGATACCACAGGGAAAGAGACCCAGTACTTC. This encodes CASSDTTGKETQYF.

This chain links TRBV19 with TRBJ1-1; 10 nucleotides align to TRBD1. After removal of 7 bases from V and 3 bases from J, the junction contained 5 bases not matched to a gene. The germline V gene has CDR1 LNHDA and CDR2 SQIVND (reference sequence). The CDR3 has 14 amino acids. In nucleotides, the CDR3 is TGTGCCAGTATTCCGGACAGGGGGTACACTGAAGCTTTCTTT. Translating gives CASIPDRGYTEAFF.

As concerns this clone: At one boundary the junction diverges from the germline segment, which might be a read error. The chain couples TRBV7-9 to TRBJ2-7; 9 positions match TRBD1. This CDR3 comprises 14 residues. Germline CDR1 reads SEHNR; CDR2 reads FQNEAQ (reference sequence). The CDR3 loop is CSSSGPGQGYEQYF. CDR3 bases: TGTTCCAGCAGCGGTCCGGGACAGGGCTACGAGCAGTACTTC.

This chain connects TRBV11-3 to TRBJ2-3; TRBD1 matches 7 bases. The CDR3 runs 13 residues. Germline lookup yields CDR1 SGHNT and CDR2 YENEEA. V trimming: 4 bases; J trimming: 3 bases; junction bases outside the gene matches: 1. CDR3 in DNA: TGTGCCAGCAGCTCACAGGGGACAGATACGCAGTATTTT. Translated: CASSSQGTDTQYF.

V usage is TRBV7-2 and J usage is TRBJ2-7; 7 positions agree with TRBD1. CDR3 size: 15 residues. Germline loops: CDR1 SGHTA, CDR2 FQGNSA. The junction had 9 bases not matched to a gene; V was cut back by 1 base and J by 6 bases. Here the CDR3 reads CASSLGATGPTEQYF. The CDR3 bases are TGTGCCAGCAGCTTAGGAGCGACAGGGCCCACCGAGCAGTACTTC.

The V call is TRBV28, the J call TRBJ2-3; D remains unclear. The CDR3 has 13 amino acids. The germline CDR1 and CDR2 sequences are MDHEN and SYDVKM. Trimming pared 2 bases from V and 5 bases from J, leaving 8 bases between. The CDR3 DNA reads TGTGCCAGCAGTTTACCACTACAAGATACGCAGTATTTT. Its translation is CASSLPLQDTQYF.

The chain has TRBV6-1 and TRBJ2-7; 7 positions match TRBD1. CDR1 and CDR2 (germline): MNHNS, SASEGT. The CDR3 is 14 residues long. V lost 7 bases and J lost 0; bases outside the gene matches: 6. Written as DNA, the CDR3 is TGTGCCAGCACGAAAGGGACAGCCTCCTACGAGCAGTACTTC. Translating gives CASTKGTASYEQYF.

V usage is TRBV30 and J usage is TRBJ2-1; tentatively, D is TRBD1 (6 bases). This CDR3 spans 13 amino acids. Trimming took 5 bases from V and 1 from J, leaving 9 bases between them. Germline CDR1 is GTSNPN and CDR2 is SVGIG (reference sequence). The CDR3 protein is CAWAGASYNEQFF. DNA for the CDR3: TGTGCCTGGGCAGGGGCATCCTACAATGAGCAGTTCTTC.